The 23 T cell receptor beta chains reported below all come from one sample, sequenced in a study of CD8 T cells in ankylosing spondylitis. TCRdb re-called the 5' RACE reads with MiXCR, one entry per CDR3 protein. The table lists some 140,000 distinct CDR3 sequences, about 6.7% of them singletons. Sequenced: blood, either unsorted or a sorted T cell fraction (not recorded which). The receptors were gathered from a female donor with ankylosing spondylitis or in good health (not recorded which).

This clonotype was detected ten times or more. The chain combines TRBV20-1 with TRBJ2-1, with 11 nucleotides matching TRBD2. The length of the CDR3 is 14 residues. The V and J ends lost 4 bases and 7 bases, in that order; junction bases with no gene match: 6. Germline V gene data show CDR1 as DFQATT and CDR2 as SNEGSKA (reference sequence). CDR3 bases: TGCAGTGCTATGAAGATAGCGGGGGGGAATGAGCAGTTCTTC. This encodes CSAMKIAGGNEQFF.

This clonotype was counted at least ten times. This rearrangement joins TRBV12-3 or TRBV12-4 to TRBJ2-7, with D uncertain. V shed 2 bases and J shed 2 bases, with 7 bases lying between them. CDR3 length equals 13 residues. CDR3 DNA sequence: TGTGCCAGCAGTTTACTAGTCACCTACGAGCAGTACTTC. Amino acids: CASSLLVTYEQYF.

This clonotype was recorded many times. The V and J genes are TRBV5-1 and TRBJ1-1; tentatively, D is TRBD1 (6 bases). The CDR3 sequence is 15 residues long. V lost 3 bases to trimming and J lost 1 base, with 13 bases between them. Germline V gene sequence: CDR1 SGHRS, CDR2 YFSETQ. The CDR3 sequence is CASSSAGVRNTEAFF. The CDR3 DNA sequence: TGCGCCAGCAGCTCGGCAGGGGTAAGGAACACTGAAGCTTTCTTT.

This clonotype was picked up a small number of times. The rearrangement joins TRBV7-3 to TRBJ1-1, with unresolved D. Germline CDR1 SGHTA, CDR2 FQGTGA. V was pared by 5 bases and J by 0 bases, with 10 bases between. This CDR3 has 14 amino acids. CDR3 bases: TGTGCCAGCAGCAGTAACAGTATGAACACTGAAGCTTTCTTT. It translates to CASSSNSMNTEAFF.

This clonotype has at least ten counts. The chain recombines TRBV4-2 with TRBJ2-7; D not certain. Trimming took off 0 bases at V and 0 bases at J, with 9 bases between the two ends. CDR3 length equals 15 residues. Germline V gene data show CDR1 as LGHNA and CDR2 as YNFKEQ. In nucleotides, the CDR3 is TGTGCCAGCAGCCAAGATTTCGACAACTCCTACGAGCAGTACTTC. Its translation is CASSQDFDNSYEQYF.

This clonotype has at least ten counts. The rearrangement links TRBV20-1 to TRBJ1-6; weak D call: TRBD1 (6 bases). The CDR3 is 13 residues long. The V gene's germline CDR1 is DFQATT and CDR2 SNEGSKA (reference sequence). V shed 5 bases and J shed 8 bases, with 13 bases lying between them. CDR3 sequence reads: CSAPWGAYSPLHF. The CDR3 nucleotides are TGCAGTGCTCCATGGGGGGCGTATTCACCCCTCCACTTT.

About this clonotype: This may stem from a read error, because a much larger clone lies one nucleotide away. The chain combines TRBV5-1 with TRBJ1-2; the match to TRBD1 covers 12 bases. Germline V gene sequence: CDR1 SGHRS, CDR2 YFSETQ. CDR3 length equals 16 residues. In nucleotides, the CDR3 is TGCGCCAGCAGATCCGGGACAGGGGGCGCAAGCTATGGCCACACCTTC. It yields the protein CASRSGTGGASYGHTF.

This clonotype appeared many times. The CDR3 loop is CASSSLQQGLEQFF. DNA for the CDR3: TGTGCCAGCAGCTCCCTCCAACAGGGCCTTGAGCAGTTCTTC. The chain is built from TRBV7-9 and TRBJ2-1, with a weak D call TRBD1 (6 bases). The germline V gene has CDR1 SEHNR and CDR2 FQNEAQ (reference sequence). The germline V and J ends were trimmed by 4 bases and 9 bases, with 16 bases remaining between them. This CDR3 region has 14 residues.

This clonotype showed up many times. The CDR3 sequence: CASSLQTSPDTQYF. The CDR3 DNA is TGTGCCAGCAGCTTACAAACTAGCCCAGATACGCAGTATTTT. The chain combines TRBV7-8 with TRBJ2-3; TRBD2 might be the D (6 bases). V lost 2 bases and J lost 4, with 10 bases in between. The CDR3 has 14 amino acids. CDR1 and CDR2 (germline): SGHVS, FQNEAQ.

About this clonotype itself: A much larger clone sits a single nucleotide away, making a read error possible. The chain joins TRBV9 to TRBJ1-6, with D perhaps TRBD1 (5 bases). V shed 5 bases and J shed 5 bases, with 17 bases lying between them. Germline CDR1 and CDR2: SGDLS and YYNGEE. The CDR3 runs to 16 residues. Here the CDR3 reads CASRVWDGINNSPLHF. As DNA, the CDR3 is TGTGCCAGCAGAGTGTGGGACGGAATCAATAATTCACCCCTCCACTTT.

This clonotype has ten or more counts. The V and J genes are TRBV9 and TRBJ2-1, with 8 bases lining up with TRBD2. The CDR3 is 15 residues long. Trimming took 4 bases from V and 7 from J; bases not matched to a gene: 10. CDR1 and CDR2 (germline): SGDLS, YYNGEE. The CDR3 DNA follows: TGTGCCAGCAGCTTAACGGGGGGGCGGGGGAATGAGCAGTTCTTC. Translation gives CASSLTGGRGNEQFF.

This clonotype was counted many times. V usage is TRBV7-2 and J usage is TRBJ1-1, with unresolved D. CDR1 is SGHTA, CDR2 FQGNSA, per germline. CDR3 length: 15 amino acids. V shed 5 bases and J shed 8 bases, with 21 bases lying between them. Written as DNA, the CDR3 is TGTGCCAGCAGCAATATGGAGGCCGGGGAAGAAGAAGCTTTCTTT. Its protein is CASSNMEAGEEEAFF. Variable domain in full (rest from reference TRBV7-2 and TRBJ1-1): GAGVSQSPSNKVTEKGKDVELRCDPISGHTALYWYRQSLGQGLEFLIYFQGNSAPDKSGLPSDRFSAERTGGSVSTLTIQRTQQEDSAVYLCASSNMEAGEEEAFFGQGTRLTVV.

This clonotype was recorded many times. The chain is built from TRBV4-3 and TRBJ2-7; D possibly uses TRBD1 or TRBD2 (5 bases each). The germline gives CDR1 LGHNA, CDR2 YSLEER. The CDR3 is 15 amino acids. V was trimmed by 0 bases and J by 0 bases, leaving 9 bases between them. The CDR3 reads CASSQERGASYEQYF. The CDR3 DNA follows: TGCGCCAGCAGCCAAGAAAGAGGGGCCTCCTACGAGCAGTACTTC.

This clonotype appeared many times. For the CDR3, the DNA is TGTGCCAGCAGCTTGAACCCAACGAACACCGGGGAGCTGTTTTTT. It translates to CASSLNPTNTGELFF. The chain recombines TRBV11-2 with TRBJ2-2; D ambiguous. Trimming left V 3 bases short and J 0 bases short, with 8 bases between. This CDR3 has 15 residues. Germline loops: CDR1 SGHAT, CDR2 FQNNGV.

There are a few counts of this clonotype. The CDR3 nucleotides read TGCGCCAGCAGCCCGGACTTCTACCTTCCCGGGGAGCTGTTTTTT. Its protein is CASSPDFYLPGELFF. This chain uses TRBV5-1 with TRBJ2-2, with D perhaps matching TRBD2 (5 bases). Germline V lookup: CDR1 SGHRS, CDR2 YFSETQ. V lost 4 bases to trimming and J lost 6 bases, with 16 bases between them. The CDR3 runs to 15 residues.

This clonotype was observed at least ten times. The chain combines TRBV12-3 or TRBV12-4 with TRBJ2-2; no firm D call. Trimming cost V 5 bases and J 6 bases, with 10 bases left between them. The CDR3 spans 13 residues. CDR3 DNA sequence: TGTGCCAGCAGTCCAGTTTCCCCCGGGGAGCTGTTTTTT. Translating gives CASSPVSPGELFF.

V is TRBV5-4 and J is TRBJ2-1; D is uncertain. The CDR3 is 12 residues long. The ends were cut back, 4 bases at V and 6 bases at J, with 8 bases in the middle. Germline CDR1 SGHNT, CDR2 YYREEE (reference sequence). CDR3 bases: TGTGCCAGCAGCCGGCGCGGCAATGAGCAGTTCTTC. This sequence encodes CASSRRGNEQFF.

Note on this clonotype: Being one base from a much bigger clone, this may be a read error. The rearrangement joins TRBV2 to TRBJ2-3, with TRBD2 matching over 13 bases. The CDR3 is made up of 16 amino acids. The ends lost 6 bases at V and 6 bases at J; junction bases unmatched: 9. Germline CDR1 reads SNHLY; CDR2 reads FYNNEI. CDR3 nucleotides: TGTGCCAGCAGCCCGGGACTAGCGGGGTCCCAGGATACGCAGTATTTT. Protein product: CASSPGLAGSQDTQYF.

Ten or more counts support this clonotype. J is TRBJ1-4 and V is TRBV4-1, with TRBD1 identical over 8 bases. Germline V gene sequence: CDR1 MGHRA, CDR2 YSYEKL. There are 20 residues in the CDR3. V lost 4 bases and J lost 0; bases outside the gene matches: 16. The CDR3 here is CASSRLIITGGSATNEKLFF. The CDR3 DNA reads TGCGCCAGCAGCCGACTAATAATAACAGGGGGATCTGCAACTAATGAAAAACTGTTTTTT.

This clonotype was observed at least ten times. The V call is TRBV5-5, the J call TRBJ1-2; D gene uncertain. V was trimmed by 0 bases and J by 4 bases, leaving 13 bases between them. The CDR3 is made up of 15 amino acids. From germline, CDR1 is SGHKS and CDR2 YYEKEE (reference sequence). CDR3 in amino acids: CASSLGPSLSYGYTF. DNA for the CDR3: TGTGCCAGCAGCTTGGGCCCGAGCCTGAGCTATGGCTACACCTTC.

This clonotype has ten or more counts. The V and J genes are TRBV4-1 and TRBJ1-2; weak D call: TRBD1 (5 bases). The germline V gene encodes CDR1 MGHRA and CDR2 YSYEKL. This CDR3 is built from 16 residues. Trimming removed 1 base at V and 0 bases at J, with 12 bases between. The CDR3 DNA reads TGCGCCAGCAGCCAAGTCCGGGGACTCCCTAACTATGGCTACACCTTC. Amino acid sequence: CASSQVRGLPNYGYTF.

In this sample, this clonotype turned up many times. The chain couples TRBV6-5 to TRBJ1-6; the D is unclear. The germline CDR1 and CDR2 sequences are MNHEY and SVGAGI. This CDR3 has 16 residues. The ends were cut back, 0 bases at V and 2 bases at J, with 8 bases in the middle. CDR3 nucleotides: TGTGCCAGCAGTTACTCGACGGGGACCTATAATTCACCCCTCCACTTT. Amino acid sequence: CASSYSTGTYNSPLHF.

The chain links TRBV19 to TRBJ1-1, with 7 bases matching TRBD1. The CDR3 extends over 17 amino acids. Germline trimming cut 5 bases from V and 1 base from J; bases unmatched to any gene: 13. The germline V gene has CDR1 LNHDA and CDR2 SQIVND (reference sequence). The CDR3 region is CASSATGAARRNTEAFF. As DNA, the CDR3 is TGTGCCAGTAGTGCAACAGGGGCGGCACGGAGGAACACTGAAGCTTTCTTT.